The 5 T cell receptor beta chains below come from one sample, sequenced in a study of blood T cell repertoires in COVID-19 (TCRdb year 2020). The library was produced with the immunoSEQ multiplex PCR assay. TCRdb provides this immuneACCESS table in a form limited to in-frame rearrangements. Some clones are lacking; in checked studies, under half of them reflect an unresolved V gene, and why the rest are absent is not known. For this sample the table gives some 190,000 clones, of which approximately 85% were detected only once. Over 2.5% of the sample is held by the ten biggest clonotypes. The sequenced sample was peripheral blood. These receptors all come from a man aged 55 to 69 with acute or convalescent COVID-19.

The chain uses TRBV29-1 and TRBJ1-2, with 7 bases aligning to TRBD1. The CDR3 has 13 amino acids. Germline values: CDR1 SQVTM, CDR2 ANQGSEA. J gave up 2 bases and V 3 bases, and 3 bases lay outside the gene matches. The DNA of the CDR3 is TGCAGCGTTGAGGTACAGGGGAACTATGGCTACACCTTC. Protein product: CSVEVQGNYGYTF. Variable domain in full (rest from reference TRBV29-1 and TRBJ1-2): SAVISQKPSRDICQRGTSLTIQCQVDSQVTMMFWYRQQPGQSLTLIATANQGSEATYESGFVIDKFPISRPNLTFSTLTVSNMSPEDSSIYLCSVEVQGNYGYTFGSGTRLTVV.

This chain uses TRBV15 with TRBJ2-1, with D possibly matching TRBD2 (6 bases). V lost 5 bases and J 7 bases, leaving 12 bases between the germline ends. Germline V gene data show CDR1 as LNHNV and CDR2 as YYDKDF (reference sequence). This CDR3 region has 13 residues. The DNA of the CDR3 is TGTGCCACCAGCTTCGAAGCGGGTAATGAGCAGTTCTTC. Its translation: CATSFEAGNEQFF.

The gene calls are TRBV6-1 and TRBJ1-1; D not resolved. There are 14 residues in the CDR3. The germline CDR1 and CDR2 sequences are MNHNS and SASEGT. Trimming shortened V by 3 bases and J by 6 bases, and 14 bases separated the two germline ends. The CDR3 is CASSDPQEHSEAFF. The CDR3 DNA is TGTGCCAGCAGTGACCCTCAGGAACACTCTGAAGCTTTCTTT.

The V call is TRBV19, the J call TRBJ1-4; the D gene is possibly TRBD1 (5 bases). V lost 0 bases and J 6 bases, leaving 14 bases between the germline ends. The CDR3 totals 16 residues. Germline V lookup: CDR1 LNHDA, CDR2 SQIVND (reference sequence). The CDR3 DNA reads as TGTGCCAGTAGTATAGATAGGGGTTACAGCTATGAAAAACTGTTTTTT. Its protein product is CASSIDRGYSYEKLFF.

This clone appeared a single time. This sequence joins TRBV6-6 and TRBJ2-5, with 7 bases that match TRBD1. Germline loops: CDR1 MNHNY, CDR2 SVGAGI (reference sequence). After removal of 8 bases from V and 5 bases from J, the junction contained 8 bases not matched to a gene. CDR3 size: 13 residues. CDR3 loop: CASQEGGRETQYF. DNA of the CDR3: TGTGCCAGCCAAGAAGGGGGCCGGGAGACCCAGTACTTC.